This passage covers 10 T cell receptor beta chains from one sample sequenced in a study of T cell changes during pregnancy in multiple sclerosis. Sequencing was performed with immunoSEQ multiplex PCR; in TCRdb, only in-frame clones are kept and a portion is missing. Here the sample spans some 50,000 clones, 95% being singletons. The sequencing here drew on CD8+ T cells from peripheral blood mononuclear cells, taken in the first trimester of pregnancy. Source of these receptors: a female donor with multiple sclerosis, enrolled in a pregnancy study.

The chain employs TRBV4-3 and TRBJ2-7; 12 nucleotides match TRBD2. Germline-derived CDR1 and CDR2 are LGHNA and YSLEER. The ends lost 0 bases at V and 7 bases at J; junction bases unmatched: 10. The CDR3 consists of 17 residues. Here the CDR3 reads CASSQDRLAGGPWEQYF. CDR3 bases: TGCGCCAGCAGCCAAGATCGCCTAGCGGGAGGGCCGTGGGAGCAGTACTTC.

The rearrangement links TRBV30 to TRBJ2-3; D perhaps matches TRBD1 (5 bases). With 5 bases removed from V and 0 bases from J, the gap between germline ends came to 9 bases. CDR1 and CDR2 (germline): GTSNPN, SVGIG (reference sequence). The CDR3 runs 13 residues. CDR3 sequence reads: CAWVGHSTDTQYF. In DNA form, the CDR3 reads TGTGCCTGGGTGGGGCATAGCACAGATACGCAGTATTTT.

The chain carries TRBV5-8 and TRBJ1-5; D might be TRBD1 (6 bases). Trimming took 4 bases from V and 5 from J, leaving 28 bases between them. Per the germline V gene, CDR1 is SGHTS and CDR2 is YDEGEE. The CDR3 length is 19 residues. CDR3 amino acids: CASSHRDTTLPFLHQPQHF. The CDR3 bases are TGTGCCAGCAGCCACCGGGACACTACTTTACCCTTCTTGCATCAGCCCCAGCATTTT.

The V call is TRBV4-2, the J call TRBJ1-6, with TRBD1 matching over 8 bases. The ends lost 0 bases at V and 10 bases at J; junction bases unmatched: 11. Germline V gene data show CDR1 as LGHNA and CDR2 as YNFKEQ. The length of the CDR3 is 17 residues. The chain's CDR3 is CASSQDGQGAPTSPLHF. The CDR3, as DNA: TGTGCCAGCAGCCAAGATGGTCAGGGGGCCCCTACCTCACCCCTCCACTTT.

CDR3 nucleotides: TGTGCCAGTACCTATAGTTGGGGAGCCCACGAGCAGTACTTC. It yields the protein CASTYSWGAHEQYF. The gene calls are TRBV19 and TRBJ2-7; perhaps TRBD2 as D (5 bases). Trimming took 7 bases from V and 5 from J, leaving 18 bases between them. In germline, CDR1 is LNHDA, CDR2 SQIVND (reference sequence). The CDR3 spans 14 residues.

Here the CDR3 reads CASSLSGQGNSPLHF. The CDR3 DNA sequence: TGTGCCAGCAGTTTATCCGGACAGGGGAATTCACCCCTCCACTTT. The V and J genes are TRBV27 and TRBJ1-6; 9 positions agree with TRBD1. V was clipped by 0 bases and J by 7 bases; unmatched bases: 1. Germline V gives CDR1 MNHEY, CDR2 SMNVEV (reference sequence). This CDR3 has 15 residues.

This chain links TRBV11-2 with TRBJ2-3; the match to TRBD2 covers 7 bases. V shed 8 bases and J 2 bases; nucleotides not matched to a gene: 16. Germline CDR1 and CDR2: SGHAT and FQNNGV. The CDR3 has 17 residues. The CDR3 is CASQVRAGPGPTDTQYF. DNA for the CDR3: TGTGCCAGCCAAGTGAGAGCGGGACCTGGGCCCACAGATACGCAGTATTTT.

This CDR3 is CASSLNLAHVAKNIQYF. The DNA of the CDR3 is TGTGCCAGCAGCTTAAATCTGGCACACGTAGCCAAAAACATTCAGTACTTC. The chain has TRBV7-8 and TRBJ2-4, with no clear D. Germline V gene data show CDR1 as SGHVS and CDR2 as FQNEAQ. This CDR3 is 17 amino acids long. V lost 2 bases, J lost 0 bases, and 14 bases lay in between.

J is TRBJ1-1 and V is TRBV19; TRBD1 is a possible D gene (5 bases). The CDR3 has 11 amino acids. Germline loops: CDR1 LNHDA, CDR2 SQIVND (reference sequence). Trimming took 8 bases from V and 5 from J, leaving 9 bases between them. The CDR3 sequence is CASFKGTEAFF. The CDR3 DNA reads TGTGCCAGTTTTAAGGGGACTGAAGCTTTCTTT.

This chain connects TRBV19 to TRBJ2-1; D might be TRBD2 (6 bases). V was cut by 3 bases and J by 9 bases, with 15 bases left in between. The CDR3 totals 14 residues. Looked up from germline, CDR1 is LNHDA and CDR2 is SQIVND (reference sequence). CDR3 region: CASSIRGSDGEQFF. DNA for the CDR3: TGTGCCAGTAGTATCCGGGGGAGCGACGGTGAGCAGTTCTTC.